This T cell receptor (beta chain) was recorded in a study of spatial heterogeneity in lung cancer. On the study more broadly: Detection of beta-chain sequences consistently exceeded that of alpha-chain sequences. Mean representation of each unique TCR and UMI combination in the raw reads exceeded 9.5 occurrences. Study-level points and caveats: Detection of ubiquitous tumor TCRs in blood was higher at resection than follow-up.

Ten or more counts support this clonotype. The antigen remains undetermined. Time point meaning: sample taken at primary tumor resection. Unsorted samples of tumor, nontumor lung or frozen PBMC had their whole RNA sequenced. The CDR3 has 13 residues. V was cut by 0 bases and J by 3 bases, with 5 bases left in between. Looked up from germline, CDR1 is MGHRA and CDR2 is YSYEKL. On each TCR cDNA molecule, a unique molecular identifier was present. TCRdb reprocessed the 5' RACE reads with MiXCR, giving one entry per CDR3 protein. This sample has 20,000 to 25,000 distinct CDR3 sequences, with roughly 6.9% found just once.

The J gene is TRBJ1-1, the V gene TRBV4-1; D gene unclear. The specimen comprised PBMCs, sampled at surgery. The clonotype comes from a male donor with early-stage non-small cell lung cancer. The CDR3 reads CASSQERDTEAFF. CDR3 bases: TGCGCCAGCAGCCAAGAACGGGACACTGAAGCTTTCTTT.